This entry concerns a single TCR beta chain. Its antigen has not been determined. Nothing much larger sits one base from this clone, and base qualities are not available. TCRbeta CDR3 regions were amplified from genomic DNA using the immunoSEQ Assay, a bias-controlled multiplex PCR. The published analysis was carried out like this. The number of nucleated cells in each sample was estimated from the amplification of reference gene primers within the assay. To quantify the absolute abundance of each unique TCRbeta CDR3 rearrangement, sequence reads were collapsed and filtered. For each sample, productive Simpson clonality was calculated by taking the square root of Simpson's diversity index across productive rearrangements. TCRdb took this table from immuneACCESS and kept in-frame rearrangements with V and J called. Such tables lack part of the clones; where checked against another copy, unresolved V genes explain under half of the gap, and the rest is unexplained. V and J calls and clone size are as listed in that table; D and trimming were resolved from the DNA. The sample table contains around 35,000 clones; only one count was recorded for approximately 86% of them. In total, the top ten clones hold about 65% of the sample.

The data belong to a study of blood T cell repertoires in COVID-19 (dated by TCRdb to 2018 to 2020). General notes on the study: The collaborator samples originated in the United States, Italy and Spain and spanned the acute and convalescent phases of COVID-19. The material from the prospective study consisted of cDNA or gDNA derived from T cells, B-cell-depleted T cells, or PBMCs. Deeply sampled blood TCRbeta repertoires from subjects exposed to, actively infected with, or recovered from COVID-19 were included in the dataset. Where available, HLA class I and class II types were taken from metadata supplied by the sample provider and were not determined by assay-based typing. The samples were drawn from the first 160 participants of the ongoing ImmuneRACE study and from 1,200 or so subjects provided by 6 global collaborators. A de-identified subject ID, COVID-19 status, age in years and sex were almost always included in the sample metadata. The repertoires were released in a freely available public database intended as a resource for research on the immune response to SARS-CoV-2. General study outcomes and caveats: The quantity of clinical and demographic metadata differed by source and by participant and was supplied without curation.

V is pared back by 4 bases and J by 0 bases, with 16 bases lying between the germline termini. The germline V gene encodes CDR1 MDHEN and CDR2 SYDVKM. There are 17 amino acids in the CDR3, from cysteine to phenylalanine inclusive. The entry retains the CDR3 DNA only, 51 bases that are in frame from base 1. The collaborating institutions used their own protocols to collect whole blood in K2EDTA tubes. For TCRbeta analysis, collaborator samples were shipped as frozen whole blood, as isolated PBMCs, or as DNA extracted from either sample type. The specimen sequenced was peripheral blood. The sequence was collected from a man between 65 and 80 years old with acute or convalescent COVID-19. The chain links TRBV28 with TRBJ1-5, and TRBD1 may be the D gene, going by 5 matching bases. The base sequence is TGTGCCAGCAGTTGGGCAGGGTTTACTTCTAGCAATCAGCCCCAGCATTTT. Protein translation: CASSWAGFTSSNQPQHF.